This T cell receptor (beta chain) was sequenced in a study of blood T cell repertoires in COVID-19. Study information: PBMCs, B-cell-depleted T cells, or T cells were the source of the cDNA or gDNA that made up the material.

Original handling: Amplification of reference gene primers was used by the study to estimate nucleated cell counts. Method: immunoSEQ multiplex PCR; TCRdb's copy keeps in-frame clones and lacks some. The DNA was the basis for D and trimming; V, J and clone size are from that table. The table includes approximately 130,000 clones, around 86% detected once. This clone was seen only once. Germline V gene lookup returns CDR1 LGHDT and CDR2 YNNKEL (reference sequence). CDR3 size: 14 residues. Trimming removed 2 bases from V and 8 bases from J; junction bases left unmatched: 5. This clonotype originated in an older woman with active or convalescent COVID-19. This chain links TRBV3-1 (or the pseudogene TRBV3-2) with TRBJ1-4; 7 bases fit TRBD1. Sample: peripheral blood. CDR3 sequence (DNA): TGTGCCAGCAGCCAACAGGGGGAGTGGGAAAAACTGTTTTTT. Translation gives CASSQQGEWEKLFF.